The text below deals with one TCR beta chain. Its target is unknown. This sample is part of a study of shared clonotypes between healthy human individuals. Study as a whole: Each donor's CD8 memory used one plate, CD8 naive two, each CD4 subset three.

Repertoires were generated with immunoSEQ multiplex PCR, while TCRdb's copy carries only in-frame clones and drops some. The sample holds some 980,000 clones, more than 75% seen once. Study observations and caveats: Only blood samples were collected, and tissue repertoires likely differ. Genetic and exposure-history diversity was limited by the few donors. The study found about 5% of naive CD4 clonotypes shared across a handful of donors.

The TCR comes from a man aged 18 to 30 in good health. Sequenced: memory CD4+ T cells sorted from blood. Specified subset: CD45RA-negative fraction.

The CDR3 loop reads CASSLVSAGYNEQFF. DNA for the CDR3: TGTGCCAGCAGCTTAGTCTCTGCGGGTTACAATGAGCAGTTCTTC. This sequence joins TRBV11-3 and TRBJ2-1, with D perhaps TRBD2 (5 bases). V was cut by 1 base and J by 4 bases, with 11 bases left in between. There are 15 residues in the CDR3. Germline CDR1 reads SGHNT; CDR2 reads YENEEA. Filled out from reference TRBV11-3 and TRBJ2-1, the complete variable domain reads EAGVVQSPRYKIIEKKQPVAFWCNPISGHNTLYWYLQNLGQGPELLIRYENEEAVDDSQLPKDRFSAERLKGVDSTLKIQPAELGDSAVYLCASSLVSAGYNEQFFGPGTRLTVL.